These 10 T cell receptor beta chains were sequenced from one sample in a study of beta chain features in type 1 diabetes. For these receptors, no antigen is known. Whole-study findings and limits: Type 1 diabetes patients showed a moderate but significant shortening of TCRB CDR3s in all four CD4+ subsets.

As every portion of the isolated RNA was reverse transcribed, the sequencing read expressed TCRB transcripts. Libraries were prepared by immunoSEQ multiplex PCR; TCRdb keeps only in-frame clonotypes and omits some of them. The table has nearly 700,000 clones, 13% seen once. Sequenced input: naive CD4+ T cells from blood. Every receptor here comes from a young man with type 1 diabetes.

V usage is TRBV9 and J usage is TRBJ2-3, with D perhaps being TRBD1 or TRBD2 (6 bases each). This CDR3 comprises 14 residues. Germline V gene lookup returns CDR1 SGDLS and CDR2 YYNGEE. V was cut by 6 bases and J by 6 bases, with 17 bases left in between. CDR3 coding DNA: TGTGCCAGCATAGGGGGGAACAGCCCTGATACGCAGTATTTT. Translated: CASIGGNSPDTQYF.

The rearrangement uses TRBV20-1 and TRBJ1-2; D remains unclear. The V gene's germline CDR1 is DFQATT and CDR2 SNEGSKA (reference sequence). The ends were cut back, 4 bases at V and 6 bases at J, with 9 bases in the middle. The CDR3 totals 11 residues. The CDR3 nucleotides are TGCAGTGCTACCTTACTAGATGGCTACACCTTC. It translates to CSATLLDGYTF.

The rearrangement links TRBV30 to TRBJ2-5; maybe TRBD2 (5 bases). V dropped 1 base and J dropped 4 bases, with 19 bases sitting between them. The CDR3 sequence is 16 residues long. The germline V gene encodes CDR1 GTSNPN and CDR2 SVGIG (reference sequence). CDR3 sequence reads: CAWSDLRRGLGETQYF. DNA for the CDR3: TGTGCCTGGAGTGACTTGCGTCGGGGTTTAGGAGAGACCCAGTACTTC.

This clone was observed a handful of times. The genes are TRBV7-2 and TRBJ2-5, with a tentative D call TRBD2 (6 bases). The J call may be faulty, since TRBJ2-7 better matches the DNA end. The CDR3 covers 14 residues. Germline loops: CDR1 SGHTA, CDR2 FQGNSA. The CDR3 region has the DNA TGTGCCAGCAGCTTCAGACTAGGGACTTACGAGCAGTACTTC. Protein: CASSFRLGTYEQYF.

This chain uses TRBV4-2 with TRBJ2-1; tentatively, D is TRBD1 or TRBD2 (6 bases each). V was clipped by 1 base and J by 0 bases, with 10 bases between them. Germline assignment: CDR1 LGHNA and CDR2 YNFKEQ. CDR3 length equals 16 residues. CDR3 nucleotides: TGTGCCAGCAGCCAAGTCTCGGGGGCCTCCTACAATGAGCAGTTCTTC. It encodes CASSQVSGASYNEQFF.

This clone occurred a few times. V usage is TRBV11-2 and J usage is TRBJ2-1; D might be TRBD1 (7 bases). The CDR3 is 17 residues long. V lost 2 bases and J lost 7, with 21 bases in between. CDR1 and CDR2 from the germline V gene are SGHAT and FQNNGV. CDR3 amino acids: CASSLIGGGGGVNEQFF. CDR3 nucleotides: TGTGCCAGCAGCTTAATTGGAGGGGGCGGTGGCGTGAATGAGCAGTTCTTC.

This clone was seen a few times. The CDR3 protein is CSVTELGRHPDTQYF. The CDR3 DNA reads as TGCAGCGTTACCGAGCTGGGGCGACACCCAGATACGCAGTATTTT. This chain links TRBV29-1 with TRBJ2-3; possible D gene TRBD1, 5 bases. Trimming cost V 5 bases and J 4 bases, with 19 bases left between them. CDR1 is SQVTM, CDR2 ANQGSEA, per germline. There are 15 residues in the CDR3.

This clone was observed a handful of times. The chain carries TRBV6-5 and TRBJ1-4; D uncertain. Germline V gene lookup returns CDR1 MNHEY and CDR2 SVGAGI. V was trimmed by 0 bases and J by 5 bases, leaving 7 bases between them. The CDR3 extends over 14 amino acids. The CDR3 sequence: CASSYSRRNEKLFF. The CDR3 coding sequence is TGTGCCAGCAGTTACTCGAGAAGAAATGAAAAACTGTTTTTT.

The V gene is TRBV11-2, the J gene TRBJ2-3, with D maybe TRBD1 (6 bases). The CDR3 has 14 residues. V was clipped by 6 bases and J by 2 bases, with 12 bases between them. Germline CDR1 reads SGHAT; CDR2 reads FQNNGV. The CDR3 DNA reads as TGTGCCAGCAGTCCACAGGGTATCACAGATACGCAGTATTTT. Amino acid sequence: CASSPQGITDTQYF.

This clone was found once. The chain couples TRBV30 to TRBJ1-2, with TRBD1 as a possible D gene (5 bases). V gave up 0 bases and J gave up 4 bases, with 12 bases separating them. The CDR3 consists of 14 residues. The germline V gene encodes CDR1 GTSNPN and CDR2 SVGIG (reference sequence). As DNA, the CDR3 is TGTGCCTGGAGTGTACGGGGCAGAGCCTATGGCTACACCTTC. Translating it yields CAWSVRGRAYGYTF.